Below are 30 T cell receptor delta chains sequenced from a single sample in a study of γδ T cells in repeated Plasmodium falciparum infection. Vgamma9/Vdelta2+ and Vdelta2-negative gammadelta T cells were flow-sorted from PBMC for bulk sequencing. TCRdb redid the clone calls on the multiplex PCR reads with CATT. The table shows tens of thousands of delta-chain clones, with approximately 1.5% occurring only once. The material sequenced was gamma-delta T cells from blood. The receptors were sampled from a pool of human donors (malaria-infected and uninfected, not separated).

This clone was seen many times. This chain connects TRDV1 to TRDJ1, with a tentative D call TRDD2 (6 bases). Trimming pared 1 base from V and 0 bases from J, leaving 21 bases between. Per germline, CDR1 TSWWSYY and CDR2 QGS. The CDR3 is 19 amino acids. Here the CDR3 reads CALGERSYGSSRHTDKLIF. CDR3 DNA: TGTGCTCTTGGGGAACGCTCCTACGGGAGTTCCCGACACACCGATAAACTCATCTTT.

This clone showed up many times. This sample also contains other DNA sequences that code for the same CDR3. The V gene is TRDV1, the J gene TRDJ1; 13 nucleotides match TRDD3. Unmatched junction bases numbered 26, after V lost 4 bases and J lost 0 bases. This CDR3 has 24 residues. Germline-derived CDR1 and CDR2 are TSWWSYY and QGS. This CDR3 reads CALGAFHPILGDTSSPIYTDKLIF. CDR3 nucleotides: TGTGCTCTTGGGGCCTTCCATCCCATACTGGGGGATACGTCTTCCCCAATTTACACCGATAAACTCATCTTT.

This clone was seen at least ten times. A read error may be the cause here, since a much bigger clone is one base away. The sample has other DNA sequences that encode this CDR3 too. The chain carries TRDV1 and TRDJ1; TRDD3 agrees at 13 bases. CDR1 and CDR2 (germline): TSWWSYY, QGS. This CDR3 is 22 amino acids long. In nucleotides, the CDR3 is TGTGCCCTTGGGGAACCTACGGGGATTACTGGGGGATACGCAGCGGGGACCGATAAACTCATCTTT. Amino acid sequence: CALGEPTGITGGYAAGTDKLIF.

Concerning this clone itself: The likely explanation is a read error, given a far larger clone one base away. Other DNA sequences in this specimen translate into the identical CDR3. The chain carries TRDV1 and TRDJ1, with TRDD3 matching 10 bases. Germline values: CDR1 TSWWSYY, CDR2 QGS. The CDR3 totals 18 residues. CDR3 residues: CALCFLQLTGGYTDKLIF. The CDR3 region has the DNA TGTGCCCTCTGCTTCCTGCAACTTACTGGGGGATACACCGATAAACTCATCTTT.

This clone was counted at least ten times. V gene TRDV1 combines with J gene TRDJ1, with 7 bases matching TRDD3. This CDR3 region has 18 residues. V trimming: 8 bases; J trimming: 0 bases; junction bases outside the gene matches: 18. The germline gives CDR1 TSWWSYY, CDR2 QGS. The DNA for the CDR3 is TGTGCTCTTACTTTAGCCATTACTGGGGATTCTTACACCGATAAACTCATCTTT. Residues: CALTLAITGDSYTDKLIF.

This clone was seen more than once but under ten times. This likely stems from a read error, as it lies one base from a far larger clone. Other nucleotide sequences from this sample produce the same CDR3. The V call is TRDV3, the J call TRDJ1; 12 bases line up with TRDD3. Trimming cost V 2 bases and J 0 bases; bases outside gene matches: 43. The CDR3 contains 28 residues. Germline loops: CDR1 TVYSNPD, CDR2 GDNSRS (reference sequence). CDR3 DNA sequence: TGTGCCTTTGGTGGTTCCTCCCCGCTGGGGGATACGGGGAGCGCATGTTTACGGATAGCAACGTACACCGATAAACTCATCTTT. Translation: CAFGGSSPLGDTGSACLRIATYTDKLIF.

Concerning this clone itself: A read error likely explains why the TCRdb protein, taken from a much larger clone, differs from this DNA's translation at residue 10; the protein shown is translated from the DNA. V usage is TRDV1 and J usage is TRDJ1, with 9 bases identical to TRDD3. In the absence of a J gene in TCRdb, the DNA was matched to germline to assign it here. Trimming cost V 1 base and J 0 bases; bases outside gene matches: 18. The V gene's germline CDR1 is TSWWSYY and CDR2 QGS. The CDR3 covers 21 residues. CDR3 sequence (DNA): TGTGCTCTTGGGGAACACCTCGCGGGCGCTGGGGGATCCCTGTACACCGATAAACTCATCTTT. Protein product: CALGEHLAGAGGSLYTDKLIF.

This clone has just a few counts. The translation of this DNA and the TCRdb protein of a much larger clone differ at residue 18, probably owing to a read error; the protein shown here is translated from the DNA. The chain uses TRDV1 and TRDJ1, with 8 bases aligning to TRDD3. The J gene, left out of TCRdb, was set here by checking the DNA against germline. Germline V lookup: CDR1 TSWWSYY, CDR2 QGS. The CDR3 sequence is 22 residues long. The CDR3 DNA sequence: TGTGCTCTTGGGGAACGGAGGGAGACTGGGGGGTACCAAGGGTCGTACACCGGTAAACTCATCTTT. Translation gives CALGERRETGGYQGSYTGKLIF.

The J gene is given as TRDJ2, and the V gene is not called; the D segment call TRDD3 is taken from the table without a DNA check. This CDR3 region has 23 residues. The CDR3 region is CALGELKNTLGDKTNLLKEQLFF. CDR3 bases: TGTGCTCTTGGGGAATTAAAAAATACACTGGGGGATAAAACTAACCTCCTAAAAGAACAGCTCTTCTTT.

This clone has just a few counts. TCRdb records a much larger clone's protein for this DNA, with a difference at residue 17 that likely arises from a read error; the protein given is the translation of the DNA. V and J are TRDV1 and TRDJ1; 9 bases match TRDD3. No J gene is reported in TCRdb; it was inferred here by comparing the DNA with germline. Per germline, CDR1 TSWWSYY and CDR2 QGS. The CDR3 extends over 23 amino acids. J was trimmed by 0 bases and V by 2 bases; bases with no gene match: 25. CDR3: CALGEEMWFLHPRGYAHTDKLIF. CDR3 DNA sequence: TGTGCTCTTGGGGAAGAGATGTGGTTCCTACACCCTAGGGGATACGCGCACACCGATAAACTCATCTTT.

The sample holds many counts of this clone. The chain combines TRDV1 with TRDJ4; TRDD3 agrees at 13 bases. J gave up 3 bases and V 2 bases, and 15 bases lay outside the gene matches. The CDR3 is made up of 19 amino acids. Germline V CDR1 and CDR2: TSWWSYY, QGS. The CDR3 loop is CALGESLGDTLAVIGPLIF. The DNA for the CDR3 is TGTGCTCTTGGGGAATCACTGGGGGATACGCTAGCGGTTATTGGACCCCTGATCTTT.

In the case of this clone: For this DNA, TCRdb reports the protein of a much larger clone, which diverges at residue 3, most likely from a read error; the protein presented here is translated directly from the DNA. The rearrangement joins TRDV2 to TRDJ1, with 12 positions matching TRDD3. The J gene, missing from TCRdb, was assigned here through DNA to germline matching. CDR1 is GEAIGNYY and CDR2 is EKD in the germline V gene. The CDR3 runs to 19 residues. The CDR3 is CAYDGRPSYAGGYGNKLIF. The CDR3 DNA reads TGTGCCTATGACGGTCGGCCTTCCTACGCTGGGGGATACGGGAATAAACTCATCTTT.

This clone has more than one count but fewer than ten. TCRdb's protein for this DNA is that of a much larger clone and differs from the translation at residue 13, likely a read error; the protein shown is the DNA translation. J is TRDJ1 and V is TRDV1, with 12 bases matching TRDD3. The CDR3 length is 26 residues. Unmatched junction bases numbered 31, after V lost 1 base and J lost 1 base. Germline-derived CDR1 and CDR2 are TSWWSYY and QGS. The DNA for the CDR3 is TGTGCTCTTGGGGAACCCTTTTTCTGTCGGCCCTTCCCAAACGGACTGGGGGATACCTTCACCGATAAACTCATCTTT. Translated, it gives CALGEPFFCRPFPNGLGDTFTDKLIF.

This clone appeared a few times. A far larger clone is one nucleotide away, so this likely arose from a read error. This CDR3 is also generated by other DNA sequences in the sample. This chain connects TRDV1 to TRDJ1, with 10 bases identical to TRDD3. The V gene end was trimmed by 0 bases and the J gene end by 5 bases; junction bases not matched to a gene: 21. CDR3 size: 21 residues. Per the germline V gene, CDR1 is TSWWSYY and CDR2 is QGS. CDR3 residues: CALGELVYASWGIKWTDKLIF. CDR3 sequence (DNA): TGTGCTCTTGGGGAACTAGTATACGCCTCCTGGGGGATAAAGTGGACTGATAAACTCATCTTT.

Comment on this clone: This likely traces to a read error, being one base from a far larger clone. The sample holds other DNA sequences that translate to the same CDR3. The V call is TRDV1, the J call TRDJ1; TRDD3 matches 8 bases. Assignment of the J gene here rests on matching the DNA to germline, because TCRdb gives none. Per germline, CDR1 TSWWSYY and CDR2 QGS. CDR3 length equals 17 residues. The CDR3 sequence: CALGSASFWGRHDKLIF. CDR3 DNA sequence: TGCGCTCTTGGGAGCGCTTCCTTCTGGGGGAGACACGATAAACTCATCTTT.

This clone was recorded at least ten times. A read error is the likely source, as a far larger clone sits one nucleotide away. The sample holds other DNA sequences that translate to the same CDR3. The V call is TRDV1, the J call TRDJ1; 9 bases are a match to TRDD3. This CDR3 comprises 23 residues. Germline values: CDR1 TSWWSYY, CDR2 QGS. The CDR3 protein is CALGELISLPYNWGKRGVDKLIF. CDR3 bases: TGTGCTCTCGGGGAACTAATATCCCTACCTTATAACTGGGGGAAAAGGGGTGTTGATAAACTCATCTTT.

In this sample, this clone turned up a few times. The protein given by TCRdb reflects a much larger clone and differs at residue 5 from this DNA's translation, likely from a read error; the protein shown is the DNA's translation. This sequence joins TRDV1 and TRDJ1; 11 nucleotides agree with TRDD3. The J gene comes from matching the DNA to germline here; TCRdb lacks it. Germline trimming cut 4 bases from V and 0 bases from J; bases unmatched to any gene: 25. Germline-derived CDR1 and CDR2 are TSWWSYY and QGS. The CDR3 consists of 23 residues. The CDR3 coding sequence is TGTGCTCTTGGGGTACTCTTTCCTACGAGGACCCTAAACTGGGGGATAGACACCGATAAACTCATCTTT. Protein product: CALGVLFPTRTLNWGIDTDKLIF.

This clone showed up just a few times. This DNA's translation and the protein TCRdb lists, from a much larger clone, do not match at residue 11, likely due to a read error; the protein shown is translated from the DNA. The chain has TRDV1 and TRDJ1; 8 bases map to TRDD3. The V segment lost 6 bases and the J segment 1 base; nucleotides outside the gene matches: 34. The CDR3 spans 24 residues. CDR1 and CDR2 from the germline V gene are TSWWSYY and QGS. The CDR3 reads CALGRSKIPALLRGIGGGTDKLIF. The CDR3 region has the DNA TGTGCTCTTGGCCGATCAAAGATTCCTGCCCTCCTTCGGGGGATAGGAGGGGGCACCGATAAACTCATCTTT.

This clone occurred many times. The mismatch at residue 5 between this DNA's translation and the TCRdb protein of a much larger clone likely reflects a read error; the protein shown is translated from the DNA. V is TRDV1 and J is TRDJ1, with TRDD3 matching over 10 bases. Trimming at V came to 4 bases and at J to 0 bases, leaving 20 bases not matched to a gene. This CDR3 has 21 residues. Germline lookup yields CDR1 TSWWSYY and CDR2 QGS. The DNA of the CDR3 is TGTGCTCTTGGGGGAGTGAAGGTACTGGGGGATTGGCCCCCGTACACCGATAAACTCATCTTT. It specifies CALGGVKVLGDWPPYTDKLIF.

Points on this clone: The protein given by TCRdb reflects a much larger clone and differs at residue 3 from this DNA's translation, likely from a read error; the protein shown is the DNA's translation. The chain couples TRDV1 to TRDJ1; 7 positions agree with TRDD3. No J gene was available from TCRdb, and it was assigned here by a germline match of the DNA. Looked up from germline, CDR1 is TSWWSYY and CDR2 is QGS. The CDR3 consists of 22 residues. CDR3 protein: CAPGEPNQFRPSAWGYITKLIF. The CDR3 nucleotides read TGTGCTCCTGGGGAACCCAACCAATTCCGCCCCAGCGCCTGGGGGTATATTACAAAACTCATCTTT.

This clone was seen a few times. The protein given by TCRdb reflects a much larger clone and differs at residue 3 from this DNA's translation, likely from a read error; the protein shown is the DNA's translation. The chain couples TRDV3 to TRDJ1; 13 bases map to TRDD3. Because TCRdb records no J gene, it was assigned here through a match of the DNA to germline. CDR1 is TVYSNPD and CDR2 is GDNSRS in the germline V gene (reference sequence). The CDR3 has 28 residues. DNA for the CDR3: TGTGCCCTTAGGGGCTTGACGGGTGCCCTACCAATGGCCGTTTCCTACCCTACTGGGGGATACGCCCCCGATAAACTCATCTTT. As protein: CALRGLTGALPMAVSYPTGGYAPDKLIF.

This clone occurred a few times. A read error is the likely source, as a far larger clone sits one nucleotide away. Other DNA sequences in the same sample also yield this CDR3. V gene TRDV1 combines with J gene TRDJ1; 8 bases align to TRDD3. CDR3 length equals 22 residues. In germline, CDR1 is TSWWSYY, CDR2 QGS. This CDR3 is CALGEGVTRGRLGAPYTDKLIF. The CDR3 region has the DNA TGTGCTCTCGGGGAAGGTGTTACCCGGGGCCGACTGGGGGCTCCGTACACCGATAAACTCATCTTT.

This clone has at least ten counts. For this DNA, TCRdb reports the protein of a much larger clone, which diverges at residue 4, most likely from a read error; the protein presented here is translated directly from the DNA. The chain uses TRDV2 and TRDJ1; D is perhaps TRDD1 (5 bases). Assignment of the J gene here rests on matching the DNA to germline, because TCRdb gives none. The germline gives CDR1 GEAIGNYY, CDR2 EKD. Trimming removed 5 bases from V and 8 bases from J, with 26 bases in between. The CDR3 is 16 amino acids. CDR3 coding DNA: TGTGCCTGTGGGGACACTATAGTGGGACAGATATACAAACTCATCTTT. Its translation is CACGDTIVGQIYKLIF.

As for this clone: TCRdb lists the protein of a much larger clone for this DNA, which differs at residues 12 and 15, so this is likely a read error; the protein given here is translated from the DNA itself. The V call is TRDV1, the J call TRDJ1, with 8 bases identical to TRDD3. The CDR3 loop spans 25 amino acids. CDR1 and CDR2 from the germline V gene are TSWWSYY and QGS. V was clipped by 2 bases and J by 0 bases; unmatched bases: 32. This chain's CDR3 is CALGEGLHRAKAGGPFPPYTDKLIF. The CDR3 bases are TGTGCTCTTGGGGAAGGACTGCATCGGGCGAAGGCTGGGGGACCGTTTCCCCCGTACACCGATAAACTCATCTTT.

This clone occurred many times. TCRdb's entry gives the protein of a much larger clone, which mismatches this DNA's translation at residue 8, likely from a read error; the protein reported here is translated from the DNA. This rearrangement joins TRDV1 to TRDJ1, with D tentatively TRDD3 (6 bases). The J gene, left out of TCRdb, was set here by checking the DNA against germline. The ends were cut back, 2 bases at V and 4 bases at J, with 35 bases in the middle. The CDR3 has 22 residues. Looked up from germline, CDR1 is TSWWSYY and CDR2 is QGS. CDR3: CALGERGPTFELWWGFVDKLIF. The CDR3 region has the DNA TGTGCTCTTGGGGAAAGGGGACCTACCTTTGAGTTGTGGTGGGGGTTTGTCGATAAACTCATCTTT.

This clone occurred a few times. A far larger clone differs by one base, so this is likely a read error. Other nucleotide sequences from this sample produce the same CDR3. This rearrangement joins TRDV1 to TRDJ1; the D gene is possibly TRDD3 (5 bases). There are 12 residues in the CDR3. Germline V gene data show CDR1 as TSWWSYY and CDR2 as QGS. The CDR3 protein is CALGEPAHKLIF. The DNA of the CDR3 is TGCGCTCTTGGGGAACCAGCGCATAAACTCATCTTT.

Turning to this clone: This sequence is one base from a far larger clone and is likely a read error. The sample has other DNA sequences that encode this CDR3 too. V is TRDV1 and J is TRDJ1; TRDD3 matches at 11 bases. Losses at the gene ends were 0 bases for V and 3 bases for J; bases not matched to a gene: 18. The CDR3 has 21 amino acids. Germline V lookup: CDR1 TSWWSYY, CDR2 QGS. For the CDR3, the DNA is TGTGCTCTTGGGGAACTTCACCCTACCCCGGATGGGGGATACGACCCCGATAAACTCATCTTT. Translated, it gives CALGELHPTPDGGYDPDKLIF.

This clone was counted a few times. The translation of this DNA and the TCRdb protein of a much larger clone differ at residue 9, probably owing to a read error; the protein shown here is translated from the DNA. CDR3 coding DNA: TGTGCTCTTGGGCCCCCGGGCACGCTCCGCCTCTGGGGGACCCGGCATAAACTCATCTTT. It yields the protein CALGPPGTLRLWGTRHKLIF. The genes are TRDV1 and TRDJ1; 8 nucleotides match TRDD3. The germline CDR1 and CDR2 sequences are TSWWSYY and QGS. The CDR3 is made up of 20 amino acids. V was pared by 5 bases and J by 6 bases, with 26 bases of the junction left unmatched.

Comment on this clone: TCRdb records a much larger clone's protein for this DNA, with a difference at residue 10 that likely arises from a read error; the protein given is the translation of the DNA. The chain has TRDV2 and TRDJ1; 10 bases fit TRDD3. Here the J gene was assigned by germline matching of the DNA, as TCRdb has none. CDR1 is GEAIGNYY and CDR2 is EKD in the germline V gene. The CDR3 runs 16 residues. The junction had 9 bases not matched to a gene; V was cut back by 5 bases and J by 1 base. CDR3 in amino acids: CACVQLGDAATDKLIF. CDR3 bases: TGTGCCTGTGTTCAACTGGGGGATGCGGCCACCGATAAACTCATCTTT.

This clone was seen only a few times. This is likely an artifact of a read error, given a far larger clone one base away. In the same sample, other DNA sequences code for this CDR3. The V gene call is TRDV3, and the J gene call is absent. The V gene's germline CDR1 is TVYSNPD and CDR2 GDNSRS (reference sequence). This CDR3 is 14 amino acids long. The CDR3 loop reads CASRRWPSYLELIF. CDR3 DNA: TGTGCCTCTCGTCGTTGGCCATCATACCTCGAACTCATCTTC.